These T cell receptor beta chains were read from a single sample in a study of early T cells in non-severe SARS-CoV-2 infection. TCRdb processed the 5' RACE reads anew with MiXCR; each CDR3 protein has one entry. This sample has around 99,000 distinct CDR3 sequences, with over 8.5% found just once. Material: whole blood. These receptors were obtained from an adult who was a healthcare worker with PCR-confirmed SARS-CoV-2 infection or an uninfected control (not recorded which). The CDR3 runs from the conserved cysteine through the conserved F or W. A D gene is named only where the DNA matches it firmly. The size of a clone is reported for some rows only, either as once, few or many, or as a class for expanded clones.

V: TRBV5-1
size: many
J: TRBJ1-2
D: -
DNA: TGCGCCAGCACGGAGGCAGGAGCCTATGGCTACACCTTC
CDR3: CASTEAGAYGYTF

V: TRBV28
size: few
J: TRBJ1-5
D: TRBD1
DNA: TGTGCCAGCGGAGGACAGGGATATAGCAATCAGCCCCAGCATTTT
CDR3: CASGGQGYSNQPQHF

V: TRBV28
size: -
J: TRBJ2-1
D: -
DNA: TGTGCCAGCCTTAGTTCGAGTGTCAATGAGCAGTTCTTC
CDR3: CASLSSSVNEQFF

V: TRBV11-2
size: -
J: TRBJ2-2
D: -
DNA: TGTGCCAGCAGCTTAGATTTTGCAGCGAATACCGGGGAGCTGTTTTTT
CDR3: CASSLDFAANTGELFF

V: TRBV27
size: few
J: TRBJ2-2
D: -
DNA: TGTGCCAGCAGTTCCGGGTTTGGGGAGCTGTTTTTT
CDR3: CASSSGFGELFF

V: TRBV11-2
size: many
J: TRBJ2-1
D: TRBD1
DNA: TGTGCCAGCAGCTTCGGTACAGGGGGTAGTGGTGAGCAGTTCTTC
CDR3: CASSFGTGGSGEQFF

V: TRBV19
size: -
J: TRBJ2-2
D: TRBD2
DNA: TGTGCCAGTAGGAGCTTAGCGGGAGGGCCCTCGGGGGAGCTGTTTTTT
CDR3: CASRSLAGGPSGELFF

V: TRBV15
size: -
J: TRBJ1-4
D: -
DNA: TGTGCCACCAGACGATACACAACTAATGAAAAACTGTTTTTT
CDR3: CATRRYTTNEKLFF

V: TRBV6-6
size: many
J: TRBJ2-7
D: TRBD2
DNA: TGTGCCAGCAGTTACGAGGGAGGGTCCTACGAGCAGTACTTC
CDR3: CASSYEGGSYEQYF

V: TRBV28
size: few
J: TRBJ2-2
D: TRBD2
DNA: TGTGCCAGCAGTTTACCCAAGCGGGAGGGACCTAACACCGGGGAGCTGTTTTTT
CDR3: CASSLPKREGPNTGELFF

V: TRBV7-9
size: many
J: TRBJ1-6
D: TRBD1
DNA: TGTGCCAGCAGCCCCCAGGGACAGGGCGTCAATTCACCCCTCCACTTT
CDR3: CASSPQGQGVNSPLHF

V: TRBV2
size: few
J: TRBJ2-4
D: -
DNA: TGTGCCAGCGGAGGGAAGTTTAGGACCAAAAACATTCAGTACTTC
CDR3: CASGGKFRTKNIQYF

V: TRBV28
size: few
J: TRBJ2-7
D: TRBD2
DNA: TGTGCCAGCGGCCTGTATAGCGGGAGGGTCGGCGAGCAGTACTTC
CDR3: CASGLYSGRVGEQYF

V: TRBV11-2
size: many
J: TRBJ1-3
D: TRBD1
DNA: TGTGCCAGCAGCTCACCCCGGGACAGGGGTTTTGAAAACACCATATATTTT
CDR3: CASSSPRDRGFENTIYF

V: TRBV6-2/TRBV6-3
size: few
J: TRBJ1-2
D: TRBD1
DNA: TGTGCCAGCAGTTACTCCAGTATATCCAGGGGGAAATATGGCTACACCTTC
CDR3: CASSYSSISRGKYGYTF

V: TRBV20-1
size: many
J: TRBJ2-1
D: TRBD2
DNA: TGCAGTGCTAGCCCTAGAACTAGCGGGAGGAGAAATGAGCAGTTCTTC
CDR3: CSASPRTSGRRNEQFF

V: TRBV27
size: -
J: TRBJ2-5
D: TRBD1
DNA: TGTGCCAGCAGTGCACAGGGGGGTACAAGGACCCAGTACTTC
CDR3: CASSAQGGTRTQYF

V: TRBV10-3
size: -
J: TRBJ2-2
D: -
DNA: TGTGCCATCAGTGAGTCGCCAGGGGAGCTGTTTTTT
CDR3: CAISESPGELFF

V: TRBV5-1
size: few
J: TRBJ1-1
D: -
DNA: TGCGCCAGCAGCTTGGCAGGGATGAACACTGAAGCTTTCTTT
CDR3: CASSLAGMNTEAFF

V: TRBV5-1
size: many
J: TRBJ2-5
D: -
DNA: TGCGCCAGCTCAGTACAGGGCCTCCGAGAGACCCAGTACTTC
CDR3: CASSVQGLRETQYF

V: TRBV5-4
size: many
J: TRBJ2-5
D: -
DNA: TGTGCCAGCAGCTTGGAGGGGAGAGGGGCCCCGGCACAGTACTTC
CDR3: CASSLEGRGAPAQYF

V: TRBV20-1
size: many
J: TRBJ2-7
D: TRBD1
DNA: TGCAGTGCTAGGGGGGACAGGGGCACCTACGACCAGTACTTC
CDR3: CSARGDRGTYDQYF

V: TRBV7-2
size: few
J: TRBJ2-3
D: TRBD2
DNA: TGTGCCAGCAGCTTGAGTAGCGGGAGGATGGATACGCAGTATTTT
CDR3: CASSLSSGRMDTQYF

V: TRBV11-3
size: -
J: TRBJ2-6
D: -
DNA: TGTGCCAGCAGCTTAGAGGGGCAGCTGGGTTTCTCTGGGGCCAACGTCCTGACTTTC
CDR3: CASSLEGQLGFSGANVLTF

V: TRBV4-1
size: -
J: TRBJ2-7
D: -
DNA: TGCGCCAGCAGCCAAGGTCGGGGGACCCACGAGCAGTACTTC
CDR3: CASSQGRGTHEQYF